This TCR beta chain was identified in a study of blood T cell repertoires in COVID-19. The overall study: Spain, Italy and the United States supplied samples that represented acute and convalescent COVID-19. PBMCs, B-cell-depleted T cells, or T cells provided the cDNA or gDNA that made up the material.

Per the original methods: Reference gene primers were amplified, and this amplification served to estimate nucleated cell counts. Using immunoSEQ multiplex PCR, the repertoire was profiled, and TCRdb retains in-frame clones only, with some absent. V and J calls and clone size come straight from that table; D and trimming were deduced from the DNA. The table shows 55,000 to 85,000 clones, with roughly 85% occurring only once. The sample comprised peripheral blood. The clonotype originates from a human donor in a cohort sampled during active COVID-19.

This CDR3 reads CASSVATTLQSSGNTIYF. The CDR3 bases are TGTGCCAGCAGCGTAGCCACGACACTCCAGAGCTCTGGAAACACCATATATTTT. The chain links TRBV9 to TRBJ1-3; D is unclear. CDR3 length equals 18 residues. From germline, CDR1 is SGDLS and CDR2 YYNGEE. Trimming shortened V by 0 bases and J by 0 bases, and 16 bases separated the two germline ends.